This TCR beta chain is drawn from a study of T cell clonality in common variable immunodeficiency. The CDR3 length is 14 residues. V was shortened by 5 bases and J by 0 bases, with 10 bases between the two germline ends. CDR1 is SGHTA and CDR2 is FQGNSA in the germline V gene. This clone was picked up many times. The CDR3 extends 3 residues past the end of the read, so its final part is completed from the germline J gene. Libraries were prepared by immunoSEQ multiplex PCR; TCRdb keeps only in-frame clonotypes and omits some of them. The data list approximately 44,000 clones, none observed once; more than 9% falls to the top ten.

The chain is built from TRBV7-2 and TRBJ1-2; the D is unclear. Sequences were obtained from peripheral blood mononuclear cells. The clonotype was recovered from a person aged 18 to 70 in good health. CDR3 bases read: TGTGCCAGCAGCCGCGGGGTAGCTAACTATGGC. Its translation: CASSRGVANYG. The whole CDR3 protein is CASSRGVANYGYTF.